These 9 T cell receptor beta chains share one sample of origin, sequenced in a study of beta chain features in type 1 diabetes. cDNA synthesis used the whole RNA isolate, giving expressed TCRB sequences. The assay was immunoSEQ multiplex PCR, and TCRdb's table has in-frame clones only and misses some. The table includes around 250,000 clones, about 24% detected once. Whole-study findings and limits: TCRB CDR3 length was moderately but significantly reduced in all four CD4+ subsets of Type 1 diabetes patients.

These receptors lack a known antigen. The specimen sequenced was naive CD4+ T cells from blood. The receptor set was obtained from a woman in her twenties or thirties with type 1 diabetes.

This chain links TRBV2 with TRBJ2-1, with unresolved D. This CDR3 is built from 16 residues. Trimming pared 8 bases from V and 0 bases from J, leaving 17 bases between. The germline gives CDR1 SNHLY, CDR2 FYNNEI. The chain's CDR3 is CASRLRFESSYNEQFF. In nucleotides, the CDR3 is TGTGCCAGCCGGTTGCGGTTCGAGAGCTCCTACAATGAGCAGTTCTTC.

The CDR3 is CASSPGLANSYEQYF. The CDR3 nucleotides are TGTGCCAGCAGTCCGGGACTAGCGAACTCCTACGAGCAGTACTTC. The chain is built from TRBV27 and TRBJ2-7; 10 nucleotides line up with TRBD2. The CDR3 is 15 residues long. The trim removed 5 bases at V and 0 bases at J, leaving 4 bases unmatched. Germline loops: CDR1 MNHEY, CDR2 SMNVEV (reference sequence).

The chain carries TRBV9 and TRBJ2-5; 10 bases are shared with TRBD2. The CDR3 loop spans 16 amino acids. In germline, CDR1 is SGDLS, CDR2 YYNGEE. V shed 0 bases and J 2 bases; nucleotides not matched to a gene: 4. The CDR3 bases are TGTGCCAGCAGCGTAGGCTGGACTAGCGGACAAGAGACCCAGTACTTC. Translation: CASSVGWTSGQETQYF.

The V and J genes are TRBV7-8 and TRBJ2-1; D is possibly TRBD2 (5 bases). This CDR3 spans 14 amino acids. Germline V CDR1 and CDR2: SGHVS, FQNEAQ. V dropped 2 bases and J dropped 3 bases, with 8 bases sitting between them. The CDR3 protein is CASSLSGFYNEQFF. Here the CDR3 DNA reads TGTGCCAGCAGCTTATCGGGGTTCTACAATGAGCAGTTCTTC.

The chain carries TRBV7-8 and TRBJ1-4, with D unclear. Germline V gene lookup returns CDR1 SGHVS and CDR2 FQNEAQ. Trimming pared 3 bases from V and 5 bases from J, leaving 10 bases between. The CDR3 consists of 14 residues. CDR3 sequence (DNA): TGTGCCAGCAGCTTTCACTACAAGAATGAAAAACTGTTTTTT. It translates to CASSFHYKNEKLFF.

This clone showed up just a few times. The CDR3 region has the DNA TGCAGCGTTGACCGACTAGCGTTTAGCACAGATACGCAGTATTTT. Residues: CSVDRLAFSTDTQYF. J is TRBJ2-3 and V is TRBV29-1; TRBD2 matches at 8 bases. Losses at the gene ends were 3 bases for V and 0 bases for J; bases not matched to a gene: 5. Germline CDR1 SQVTM, CDR2 ANQGSEA. The CDR3 runs 15 residues.

This clone was seen only a few times. The chain uses TRBV2 and TRBJ1-5, with D possibly matching TRBD1 (6 bases). The CDR3 totals 15 residues. The V end lost 6 bases, the J end lost 7 bases, and 19 bases lay between the germline ends. Germline CDR1 SNHLY, CDR2 FYNNEI. The CDR3 loop reads CASSAQTGDRQPQHF. In DNA, the CDR3 is TGTGCCAGCAGCGCGCAGACAGGAGATCGCCAGCCCCAGCATTTT.

This clone has a handful of counts. Other DNA sequences of this sample code for an identical CDR3. The chain employs TRBV29-1 and TRBJ2-1; 14 nucleotides line up with TRBD2. CDR1 and CDR2 (germline): SQVTM, ANQGSEA. V lost 3 bases and J lost 0; bases outside the gene matches: 1. The CDR3 consists of 16 residues. CDR3 DNA: TGCAGCGTTGAGGGGACTAGCGGGAGCTCCTACAATGAGCAGTTCTTC. Protein product: CSVEGTSGSSYNEQFF.

The chain combines TRBV7-2 with TRBJ2-2; 8 bases are shared with TRBD1. CDR1 is SGHTA and CDR2 is FQGNSA in the germline V gene. The CDR3 is 15 residues long. V gave up 3 bases and J gave up 6 bases; unmatched junction bases: 6. CDR3 region: CASSLRQGMAGELFF. Written as DNA, the CDR3 is TGTGCCAGCAGCTTGAGACAGGGGATGGCCGGGGAGCTGTTTTTT.